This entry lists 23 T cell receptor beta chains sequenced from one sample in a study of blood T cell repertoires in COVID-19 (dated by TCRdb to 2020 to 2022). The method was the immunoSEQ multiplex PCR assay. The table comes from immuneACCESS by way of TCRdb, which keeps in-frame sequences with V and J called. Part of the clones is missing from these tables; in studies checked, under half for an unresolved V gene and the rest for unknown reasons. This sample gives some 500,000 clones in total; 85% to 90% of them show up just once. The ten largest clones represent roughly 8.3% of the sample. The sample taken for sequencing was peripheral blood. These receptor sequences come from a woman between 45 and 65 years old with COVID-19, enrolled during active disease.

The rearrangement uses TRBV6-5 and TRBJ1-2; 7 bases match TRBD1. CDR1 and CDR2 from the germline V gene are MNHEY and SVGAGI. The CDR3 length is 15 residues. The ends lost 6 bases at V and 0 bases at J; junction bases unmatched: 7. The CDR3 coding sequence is TGTGCCAGCAGCATTGACAGGGCCCCTAACTATGGCTACACCTTC. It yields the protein CASSIDRAPNYGYTF.

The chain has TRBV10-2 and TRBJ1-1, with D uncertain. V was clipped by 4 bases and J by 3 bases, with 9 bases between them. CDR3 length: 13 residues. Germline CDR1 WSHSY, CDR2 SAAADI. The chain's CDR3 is CASSGGGYTEAFF. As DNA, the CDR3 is TGCGCCAGCAGTGGGGGAGGGTACACTGAAGCTTTCTTT.

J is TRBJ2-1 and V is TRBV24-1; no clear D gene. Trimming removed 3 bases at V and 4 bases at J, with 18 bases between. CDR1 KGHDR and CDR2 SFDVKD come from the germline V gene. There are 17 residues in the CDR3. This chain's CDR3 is CATSDDRGMNGYNEQFF. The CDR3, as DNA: TGTGCCACCAGTGATGACCGAGGAATGAATGGATACAATGAGCAGTTCTTC.

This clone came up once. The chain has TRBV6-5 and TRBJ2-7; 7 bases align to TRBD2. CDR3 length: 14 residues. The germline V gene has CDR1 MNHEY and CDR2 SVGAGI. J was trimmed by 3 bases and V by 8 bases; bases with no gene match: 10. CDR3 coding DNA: TGTGCCAGCGGGATTCCGGGACTAAACTACGAGCAGTACTTC. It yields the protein CASGIPGLNYEQYF.

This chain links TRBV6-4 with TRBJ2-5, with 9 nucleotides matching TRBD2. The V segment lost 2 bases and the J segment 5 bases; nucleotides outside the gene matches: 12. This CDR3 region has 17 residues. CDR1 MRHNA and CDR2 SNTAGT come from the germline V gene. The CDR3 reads CASSDETSGPLSETQYF. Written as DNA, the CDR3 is TGTGCCAGCAGTGACGAGACTAGCGGACCTCTCTCGGAGACCCAGTACTTC.

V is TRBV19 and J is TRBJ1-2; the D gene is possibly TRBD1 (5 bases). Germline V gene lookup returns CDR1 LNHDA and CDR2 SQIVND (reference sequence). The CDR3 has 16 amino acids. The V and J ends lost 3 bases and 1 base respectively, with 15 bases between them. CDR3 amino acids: CASSIDDRRDNYGYTF. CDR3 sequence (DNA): TGTGCCAGTAGTATCGACGACAGAAGAGATAACTATGGCTACACCTTC.

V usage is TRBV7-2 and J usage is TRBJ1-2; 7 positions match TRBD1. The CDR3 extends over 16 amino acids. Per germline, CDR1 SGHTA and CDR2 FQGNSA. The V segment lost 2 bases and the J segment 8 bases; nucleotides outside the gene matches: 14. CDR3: CASSLIGATGEGGYTF. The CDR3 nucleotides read TGTGCCAGCAGCTTAATTGGTGCCACAGGGGAAGGAGGCTACACCTTC.

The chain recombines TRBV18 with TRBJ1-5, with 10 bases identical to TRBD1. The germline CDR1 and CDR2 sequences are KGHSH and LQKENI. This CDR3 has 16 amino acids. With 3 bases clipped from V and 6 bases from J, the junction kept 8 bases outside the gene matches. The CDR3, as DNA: TGTGCCAGCTCACCTTTGGGGACAGGGGATGGTCAGCCCCAGCATTTT. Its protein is CASSPLGTGDGQPQHF. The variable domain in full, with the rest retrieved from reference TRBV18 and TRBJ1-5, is NAGVMQNPRHLVRRRGQEARLRCSPMKGHSHVYWYRQLPEEGLKFMVYLQKENIIDESGMPKERFSAEFPKEGPSILRIQQVVRGDSAAYFCASSPLGTGDGQPQHFGDGTRLSIL.

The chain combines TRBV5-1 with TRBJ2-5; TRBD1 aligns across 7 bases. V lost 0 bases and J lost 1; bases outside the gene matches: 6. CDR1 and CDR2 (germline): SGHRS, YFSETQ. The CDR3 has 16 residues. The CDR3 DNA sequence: TGCGCCAGCAGCTTGGCTGGGGACAGAACCCAAGAGACCCAGTACTTC. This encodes CASSLAGDRTQETQYF.

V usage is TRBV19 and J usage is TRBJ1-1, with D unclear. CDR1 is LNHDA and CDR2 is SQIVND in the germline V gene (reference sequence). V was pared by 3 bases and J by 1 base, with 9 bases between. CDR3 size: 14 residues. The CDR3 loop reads CASSMSYRNTEAFF. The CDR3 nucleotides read TGTGCCAGTAGTATGTCCTACAGGAACACTGAAGCTTTCTTT.

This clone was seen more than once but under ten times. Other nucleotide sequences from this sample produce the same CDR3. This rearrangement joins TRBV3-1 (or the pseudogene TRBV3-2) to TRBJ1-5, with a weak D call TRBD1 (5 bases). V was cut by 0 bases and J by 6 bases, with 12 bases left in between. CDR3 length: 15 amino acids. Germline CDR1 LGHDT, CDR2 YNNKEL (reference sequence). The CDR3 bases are TGTGCCAGCAGCCAAGATAGGCAGGGAGGTCAGCCCCAGCATTTT. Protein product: CASSQDRQGGQPQHF.

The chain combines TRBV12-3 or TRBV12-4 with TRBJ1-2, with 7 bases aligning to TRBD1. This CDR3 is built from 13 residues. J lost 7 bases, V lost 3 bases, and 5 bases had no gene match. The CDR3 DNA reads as TGTGCCAGCAGTTTTGGACAGGCGGCTGGCTACACCTTC. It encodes CASSFGQAAGYTF.

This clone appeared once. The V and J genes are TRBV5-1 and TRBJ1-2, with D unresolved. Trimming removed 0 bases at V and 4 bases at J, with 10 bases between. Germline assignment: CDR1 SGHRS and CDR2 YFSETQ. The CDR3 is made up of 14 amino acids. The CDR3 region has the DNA TGCGCCAGCAGCTTGGGGCCGCTCCCCTATGGCTACACCTTC. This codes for CASSLGPLPYGYTF.

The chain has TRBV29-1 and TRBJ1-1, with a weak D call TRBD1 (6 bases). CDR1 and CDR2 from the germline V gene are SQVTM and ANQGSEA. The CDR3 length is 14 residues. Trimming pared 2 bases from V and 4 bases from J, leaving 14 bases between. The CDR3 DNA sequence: TGCAGCGTTGAATCGACAGGAAGTGGCACTGAAGCTTTCTTT. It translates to CSVESTGSGTEAFF.

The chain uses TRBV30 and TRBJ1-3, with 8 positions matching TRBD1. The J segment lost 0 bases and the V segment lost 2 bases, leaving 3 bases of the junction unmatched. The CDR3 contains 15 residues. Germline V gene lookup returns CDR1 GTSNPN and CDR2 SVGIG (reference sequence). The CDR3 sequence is CAWSRTGFSGNTIYF. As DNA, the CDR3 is TGTGCCTGGAGTCGGACAGGGTTCTCTGGAAACACCATATATTTT.

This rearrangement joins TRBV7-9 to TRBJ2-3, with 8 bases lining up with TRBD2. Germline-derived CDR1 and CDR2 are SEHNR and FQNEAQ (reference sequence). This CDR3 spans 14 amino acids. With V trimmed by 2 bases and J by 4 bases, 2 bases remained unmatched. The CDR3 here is CASSLRAGADTQYF. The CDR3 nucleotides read TGTGCCAGCAGCTTACGAGCGGGGGCAGATACGCAGTATTTT.

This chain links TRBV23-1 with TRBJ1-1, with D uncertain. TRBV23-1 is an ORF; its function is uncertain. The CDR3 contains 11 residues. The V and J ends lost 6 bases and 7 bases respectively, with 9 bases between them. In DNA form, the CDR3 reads TGCGCCAGCAGACAAGGCCATGAAGCTTTCTTT. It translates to CASRQGHEAFF.

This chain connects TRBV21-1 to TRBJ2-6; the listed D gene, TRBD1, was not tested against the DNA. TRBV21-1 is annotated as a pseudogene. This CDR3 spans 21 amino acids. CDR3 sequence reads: CASTDKGVGQGVLSGANVLTF. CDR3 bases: TGTGCCAGCACCGATAAGGGAGTGGGACAGGGAGTATTATCTGGGGCCAACGTCCTGACTTTC.

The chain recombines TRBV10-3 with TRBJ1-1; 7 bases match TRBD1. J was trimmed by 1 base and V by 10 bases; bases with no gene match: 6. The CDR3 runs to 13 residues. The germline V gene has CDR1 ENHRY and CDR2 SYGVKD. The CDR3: CATSTGRNTEAFF. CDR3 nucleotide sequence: TGTGCCACCTCGACAGGGAGGAACACTGAAGCTTTCTTT.

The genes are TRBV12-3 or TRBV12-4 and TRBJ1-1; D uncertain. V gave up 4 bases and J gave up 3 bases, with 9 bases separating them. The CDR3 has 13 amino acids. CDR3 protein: CASSSNSYTEAFF. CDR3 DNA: TGTGCCAGCAGTTCCAATTCATACACTGAAGCTTTCTTT.

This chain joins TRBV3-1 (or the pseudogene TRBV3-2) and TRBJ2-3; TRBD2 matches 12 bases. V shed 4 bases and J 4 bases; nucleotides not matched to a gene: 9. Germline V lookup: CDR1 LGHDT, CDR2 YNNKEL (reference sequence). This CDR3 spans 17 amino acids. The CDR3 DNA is TGTGCCAGCAGCCCCCTAGCGGGGGGGCCAATCGCAGATACGCAGTATTTT. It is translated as CASSPLAGGPIADTQYF.

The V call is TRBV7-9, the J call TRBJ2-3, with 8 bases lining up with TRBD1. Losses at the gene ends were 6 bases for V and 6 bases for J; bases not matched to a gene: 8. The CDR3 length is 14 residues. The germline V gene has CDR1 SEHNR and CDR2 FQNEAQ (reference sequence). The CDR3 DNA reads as TGTGCCAGCAGTGACAGGGGCGTTCTGGATACGCAGTATTTT. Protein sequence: CASSDRGVLDTQYF.

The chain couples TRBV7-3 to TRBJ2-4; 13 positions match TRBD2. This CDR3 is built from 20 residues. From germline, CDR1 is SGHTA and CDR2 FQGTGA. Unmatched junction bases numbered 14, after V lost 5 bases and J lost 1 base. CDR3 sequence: CASSLGTSGAPRRAKNIQYF. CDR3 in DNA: TGTGCCAGCAGCCTCGGGACTAGCGGGGCCCCCCGACGGGCCAAAAACATTCAGTACTTC.